The 21 T cell receptor beta chains listed next were all sequenced from one sample in a study of tumor and adjacent non-tumor tissue in lung cancer. No cell sorting was done before RNA was extracted from the tissue. The library came from three nested PCR rounds adapted from ARM-PCR protocols. From the multiplex PCR reads, TCRdb called clonotypes with MiXCR, one entry per CDR3 protein. The sample lists 75,000 to 100,000 distinct CDR3 sequences, less than 75% occurring once. The sample comprised lung tumor tissue. Source of these receptors: a man aged 60 to 75 with non-small cell lung cancer.

This chain joins TRBV6-6 and TRBJ1-2; D might be TRBD1 (5 bases). The CDR3 extends over 12 amino acids. V was cut by 9 bases and J by 6 bases, with 14 bases left in between. CDR1 and CDR2 from the germline V gene are MNHNY and SVGAGI (reference sequence). The chain's CDR3 is CARSQGADGYTF. CDR3 DNA sequence: TGTGCCAGGAGTCAGGGAGCGGATGGCTACACCTTC.

Comment on this clonotype: Because the CDR3 is missing its conserved closing phenylalanine or tryptophan, this is likely a read error. The V gene is TRBV6-1, the J gene TRBJ1-5, with 10 bases lining up with TRBD1. CDR3 length: 18 residues. Germline CDR1 and CDR2: MNHNS and SASEGT. CDR3 nucleotides: TGTGCCAGCAGTGAAGGTTTGGACAGGGGGTATAGCATTCAGCCCCAGCATTCT. Its translation: CASSEGLDRGYSIQPQHS.

This clonotype was seen at least ten times. The V and J genes are TRBV4-1 and TRBJ1-3; the match to TRBD1 covers 7 bases. The CDR3 is made up of 14 amino acids. The germline V gene has CDR1 MGHRA and CDR2 YSYEKL. The junction had 4 bases not matched to a gene; V was cut back by 4 bases and J by 4 bases. For the CDR3, the DNA is TGCGCCAGCAGCCCATCAGGGGGGGGAAACACCATATATTTT. Translation: CASSPSGGGNTIYF.

This clonotype showed up many times. The chain uses TRBV4-3 and TRBJ2-3; 10 bases map to TRBD2. The CDR3 runs 16 residues. In germline, CDR1 is LGHNA, CDR2 YSLEER. The junction had 4 bases not matched to a gene; V was cut back by 0 bases and J by 4 bases. The CDR3 region is CASSQDASGSADTQYF. CDR3 DNA sequence: TGCGCCAGCAGCCAAGATGCTAGCGGGAGCGCAGATACGCAGTATTTT.

The sample holds many counts of this clonotype. The chain uses TRBV4-1 and TRBJ1-5; 7 nucleotides align to TRBD1. V lost 2 bases to trimming and J lost 2 bases; unmatched junction nucleotides: 3. This CDR3 has 15 amino acids. Germline V CDR1 and CDR2: MGHRA, YSYEKL. The CDR3 DNA reads as TGCGCCAGCAGCCAACGGGACAGTCGCAATCAGCCCCAGCATTTT. This codes for CASSQRDSRNQPQHF.

The chain recombines TRBV6-6 with TRBJ2-5; unclear D gene. From germline, CDR1 is MNHNY and CDR2 SVGAGI (reference sequence). Trimming shortened V by 8 bases and J by 5 bases, and 15 bases separated the two germline ends. This CDR3 contains 13 residues. CDR3: CASAHPGKETQYF. The CDR3 DNA is TGTGCCAGCGCCCACCCCGGAAAGGAGACCCAGTACTTC.

The CDR3 region has the DNA TGTGCCATCGTGGACATCCCCTACAATGAGCAGTTCTTC. Its protein product is CAIVDIPYNEQFF. The J gene is TRBJ2-1, the V gene TRBV10-3, with a tentative D call TRBD1 (5 bases). The CDR3 runs 13 residues. V gave up 8 bases and J gave up 2 bases, with 10 bases separating them. Germline loops: CDR1 ENHRY, CDR2 SYGVKD.

This clonotype showed up many times. CDR3 coding DNA: TGTGCCAGCAGCGCGGCACTGGACAAAAACATTCAGTACTTC. This gives the protein CASSAALDKNIQYF. The chain uses TRBV6-5 and TRBJ2-4; D unresolved. Between the trimmed V and J ends, which lost 6 bases and 3 bases, there was a span of 12 bases. The CDR3 is made up of 14 amino acids. Germline lookup yields CDR1 MNHEY and CDR2 SVGAGI.

Turning to this clonotype: This may be a read error: a much more frequent sequence differs by one nucleotide. The rearrangement uses TRBV20-1 and TRBJ2-7, with D maybe TRBD2 (6 bases). CDR1 DFQATT and CDR2 SNEGSKA come from the germline V gene (reference sequence). CDR3 size: 15 residues. Trimming took 5 bases from V and 4 from J, leaving 21 bases between them. CDR3 sequence reads: CSASASEYRRYEQYF. CDR3 coding DNA: TGCAGTGCTTCGGCTAGCGAGTATAGGAGGTACGAGCAGTACTTC.

This chain connects TRBV19 to TRBJ2-7; TRBD2 is a possible D gene (6 bases). Germline V gives CDR1 LNHDA, CDR2 SQIVND (reference sequence). This CDR3 region has 14 residues. Deletions cut 5 bases from V and 12 bases from J, with 23 bases between. Here the CDR3 DNA reads TGTGCCAGTAGTCCCCAGAGTCGACTAGTCGGCATGTACTTC. This sequence encodes CASSPQSRLVGMYF.

This clonotype was seen repeatedly, ten times or more. This sequence joins TRBV12-3 or TRBV12-4 and TRBJ1-1; D might be TRBD1 (6 bases). V was clipped by 7 bases and J by 4 bases, with 16 bases between them. The CDR3 is 14 amino acids. The CDR3 DNA is TGTGCCAGCACTCCCGGGGGGGCTGTCACTGAAGCTTTCTTT. This gives the protein CASTPGGAVTEAFF.

This clonotype was seen ten or more times. The chain employs TRBV5-1 and TRBJ2-2; unclear D gene. There are 16 residues in the CDR3. The germline gives CDR1 SGHRS, CDR2 YFSETQ. V lost 0 bases and J lost 1, with 10 bases in between. For the CDR3, the DNA is TGCGCCAGCAGCTTGGGGGCCGCTGGGAACACCGGGGAGCTGTTTTTT. The encoded protein is CASSLGAAGNTGELFF.

This clonotype was counted only a few times. Since a much larger clone is just one base distant, this may be a read error. The chain carries TRBV5-6 and TRBJ2-4; D tentatively fits TRBD1 or TRBD2 (6 bases each). The CDR3 consists of 16 residues. V shed 2 bases and J shed 5 bases, with 17 bases lying between them. The germline V gene encodes CDR1 SGHDT and CDR2 YYEEEE. This CDR3 reads CASSFGGGPAENIQYF. CDR3 bases: TGTGCCAGCAGCTTTGGAGGGGGGCCGGCCGAAAACATTCAGTACTTC.

The chain joins TRBV12-3 or TRBV12-4 to TRBJ2-1; TRBD2 aligns across 9 bases. The CDR3 contains 16 residues. V was clipped by 8 bases and J by 4 bases; unmatched bases: 12. The CDR3, as DNA: TGTGCCAGCGGACTAGCGAGGGGGCGACGATACAATGAGCAGTTCTTC. Its translation: CASGLARGRRYNEQFF.

As to this clonotype: Its ends do not fully match the called genes, so a read error is possible. The CDR3, as DNA: TGTGCCAGCAGGCGAGCGCAGGCTAGCGGATCGTTAGCCAAAAACACTCAGTACTTC. It translates to CASRRAQASGSLAKNTQYF. This chain connects TRBV4-2 to TRBJ2-4, with 7 bases that match TRBD2. Germline-derived CDR1 and CDR2 are LGHNA and YNFKEQ. The CDR3 is made up of 19 amino acids.

As concerns this clonotype: One end of the junction does not line up with germline, which may come from a read error. The V call is TRBV5-1, the J call TRBJ1-1; 8 positions agree with TRBD1. CDR3 length equals 15 residues. Germline lookup yields CDR1 SGHRS and CDR2 YFSETQ. The CDR3 protein is CANSGGGTGIPEAFF. As DNA, the CDR3 is TGCGCCAACAGCGGCGGCGGGACAGGAATCCCTGAAGCATTCTTT.

Concerning this clonotype itself: The junction departs from germline at one end; a sequencing error may be responsible. The rearrangement uses TRBV4-3 and TRBJ2-1, with 10 bases identical to TRBD2. This CDR3 contains 17 residues. Germline V gives CDR1 LGHNA, CDR2 YSLEER. The CDR3 DNA is TGCGTCAGCAGCCGAGGCGTCCAGCGGGAGGGCTACAATGAGCAGTTCTTC. It encodes CVSSRGVQREGYNEQFF.

For this clonotype: A junction boundary mismatches the germline segment, possibly from a read error. This chain links TRBV11-3 with TRBJ2-6; a weak D match, TRBD1 (5 bases). The CDR3 is 15 amino acids. Germline lookup yields CDR1 SGHNT and CDR2 YENEEA. The CDR3 region is CVSSQHGSGANVLSF. CDR3 bases: TGTGTCAGCAGCCAACATGGTTCTGGGGCCAACGTTCTGAGTTTC.

On this clonotype: Germline and junction disagree at one end, which may indicate a read error. The V and J genes are TRBV14 and TRBJ2-1; TRBD2 matches at 13 bases. CDR1 SGHDN and CDR2 FVKESK come from the germline V gene. The CDR3 length is 18 residues. The CDR3 DNA reads TGTGCCAGGAGCCCGGGACTAGCGGGGCCATGGTCCTACAATGAGCAGTTCTTC. This translates into CARSPGLAGPWSYNEQFF.

A word on this clonotype: The junction departs from the called germline gene at one end, perhaps through a read error. The V and J genes are TRBV11-2 and TRBJ2-2; D is unclear. The CDR3 has 15 residues. CDR1 and CDR2 from the germline V gene are SGHAT and FQNNGV. The CDR3 DNA reads as TGTGCCAGCAGCCCCGGTGTCGTGAACACTGGGGAGCTGTTTTTT. Protein sequence: CASSPGVVNTGELFF.

The chain combines TRBV11-2 with TRBJ2-1, with 9 bases matching TRBD2. Trimming removed 4 bases from V and 7 bases from J; junction bases left unmatched: 8. CDR3 size: 15 residues. Germline CDR1 and CDR2: SGHAT and FQNNGV. The CDR3 DNA reads as TGTGCCAGCAGCTACGTCGGCGGGAGGGTGAATGAGCAGTTCTTC. Translating it yields CASSYVGGRVNEQFF.